What follows are 27 T cell receptor beta chains derived from one specimen sequenced in a study of cytomegalovirus exposure and HLA in healthy donors. Here immunoSEQ multiplex PCR was the method, and the copy in TCRdb shows in-frame clones only, minus some. Among 100,000 to 150,000 clones listed, around 88% were seen once. Input material: PBMCs. These receptors all come from a man aged 18 to 29 in good health and CMV-seronegative.

As to this clone: The junction departs from germline at one end; a sequencing error may be responsible. The rearrangement links TRBV7-2 to TRBJ2-7; 13 nucleotides line up with TRBD2. This CDR3 comprises 17 residues. Germline V gene sequence: CDR1 SGHTA, CDR2 FQGNSA. CDR3 DNA: TGTGCCAGTAGCTGGCCCGGGCGGACTAGCGGGAGATACGAGCAGTACTTC. Translation gives CASSWPGRTSGRYEQYF.

CDR3 sequence reads: CASSTGTGLYTEAFF. DNA of the CDR3: TGCGCCAGCAGCACCGGGACAGGGTTGTACACTGAAGCTTTCTTT. The chain couples TRBV10-1 to TRBJ1-1, with 9 bases lining up with TRBD1. CDR1 is WNHNN and CDR2 is SYGVQD in the germline V gene (reference sequence). V was clipped by 6 bases and J by 3 bases; unmatched bases: 8. This CDR3 has 15 amino acids.

The chain has TRBV10-3 and TRBJ2-1; 13 nucleotides agree with TRBD2. Germline values: CDR1 ENHRY, CDR2 SYGVKD. The trim removed 6 bases at V and 5 bases at J, leaving 4 bases unmatched. The CDR3 contains 15 residues. In DNA form, the CDR3 reads TGTGCCATCAGGAGGGGGACTAGCGGGAACAATGAGCAGTTCTTC. As protein: CAIRRGTSGNNEQFF.

This clone has only one observation. V gene TRBV28 combines with J gene TRBJ1-3, with D perhaps matching TRBD1 (6 bases). Germline V lookup: CDR1 MDHEN, CDR2 SYDVKM. There are 14 residues in the CDR3. V was clipped by 7 bases and J by 0 bases, with 10 bases between them. CDR3 in amino acids: CASTSGASGNTIYF. For the CDR3, the DNA is TGTGCCAGCACCTCAGGGGCCTCTGGAAACACCATATATTTT.

The CDR3 DNA reads TGTGCCAGCAGAGGACTAGCGGGGGGGCCAGCGGATGAGCAGTTCTTC. It is translated as CASRGLAGGPADEQFF. V usage is TRBV2 and J usage is TRBJ2-1; 15 bases map to TRBD2. J gave up 8 bases and V 6 bases, and 8 bases lay outside the gene matches. This CDR3 is 16 amino acids long. Germline V gene lookup returns CDR1 SNHLY and CDR2 FYNNEI.

The gene calls are TRBV6-6 and TRBJ2-5; D gene uncertain. The CDR3 contains 15 residues. Trimming pared 8 bases from V and 3 bases from J, leaving 19 bases between. Per the germline V gene, CDR1 is MNHNY and CDR2 is SVGAGI (reference sequence). The chain's CDR3 is CASQSLTGIKETQYF. Written as DNA, the CDR3 is TGTGCCAGCCAATCGCTCACGGGTATAAAAGAGACCCAGTACTTC.

The chain has TRBV5-4 and TRBJ2-1, with D maybe TRBD2 (5 bases). V lost 4 bases and J lost 0, with 8 bases in between. CDR3 length equals 14 residues. Germline V gene data show CDR1 as SGHNT and CDR2 as YYREEE (reference sequence). CDR3 coding DNA: TGTGCCAGCAGCGCGGGCAGCTCCTACAATGAGCAGTTCTTC. This gives the protein CASSAGSSYNEQFF. The complete variable domain, with remaining parts taken from reference TRBV5-4 and TRBJ2-1, reads ETGVTQSPTHLIKTRGQQVTLRCSSQSGHNTVSWYQQALGQGPQFIFQYYREEENGRGNFPPRFSGLQFPNYSSELNVNALELDDSALYLCASSAGSSYNEQFFGPGTRLTVL.

V usage is TRBV28 and J usage is TRBJ2-3; 8 positions agree with TRBD2. The CDR3 is made up of 13 amino acids. Germline CDR1 is MDHEN and CDR2 is SYDVKM. V lost 6 bases to trimming and J lost 5 bases; unmatched junction nucleotides: 4. The CDR3 region is CASRTSGKDTQYF. In DNA form, the CDR3 reads TGTGCCAGCAGAACTAGCGGAAAAGATACGCAGTATTTT.

J is TRBJ1-6 and V is TRBV7-2; D is unclear. Germline assignment: CDR1 SGHTA and CDR2 FQGNSA. Between the trimmed V and J ends, which lost 7 bases and 3 bases, there was a span of 10 bases. This CDR3 region has 14 residues. The CDR3 loop is CASIENYYNSPLHF. As DNA, the CDR3 is TGTGCCAGCATCGAGAACTACTATAATTCACCCCTCCACTTT.

The CDR3 DNA reads as TGTGCCTGGACGCCGGGTCCTTCTGGAAACACCATATATTTT. Its protein product is CAWTPGPSGNTIYF. The V call is TRBV30, the J call TRBJ1-3; D unresolved. V lost 4 bases to trimming and J lost 1 base, with 11 bases between them. Germline CDR1 reads GTSNPN; CDR2 reads SVGIG (reference sequence). CDR3 length: 14 residues.

The chain's CDR3 is CASSPSDRVFGEQFF. CDR3 DNA: TGTGCCAGCAGCCCCAGCGACAGGGTCTTTGGTGAGCAGTTCTTC. The chain has TRBV11-3 and TRBJ2-1; TRBD1 agrees at 7 bases. The V gene end was trimmed by 5 bases and the J gene end by 9 bases; junction bases not matched to a gene: 13. This CDR3 region has 15 residues. The V gene's germline CDR1 is SGHNT and CDR2 YENEEA. The complete variable domain, with remaining parts taken from reference TRBV11-3 and TRBJ2-1, reads EAGVVQSPRYKIIEKKQPVAFWCNPISGHNTLYWYLQNLGQGPELLIRYENEEAVDDSQLPKDRFSAERLKGVDSTLKIQPAELGDSAVYLCASSPSDRVFGEQFFGPGTRLTVL.

CDR3 protein: CASSWGGGAFPNNEQFF. The CDR3 region has the DNA TGTGCCAGCAGTTGGGGCGGGGGGGCCTTTCCTAACAATGAGCAGTTCTTC. The J gene is TRBJ2-1, the V gene TRBV27, with 9 positions matching TRBD2. J lost 5 bases, V lost 4 bases, and 12 bases had no gene match. The germline gives CDR1 MNHEY, CDR2 SMNVEV (reference sequence). The CDR3 covers 17 residues.

This clone was seen a single time. V usage is TRBV12-2 and J usage is TRBJ2-1; TRBD2, as called in the table, went unchecked against the DNA. TRBV12-2 is annotated as a pseudogene. This CDR3 is built from 16 residues. The CDR3 nucleotides are TGTGCAAGTCGCTTAGCGCCGCCGAGCTCCTACAATGAGCAGTTCTTC. Translation gives CASRLAPPSSYNEQFF.

This chain links TRBV27 with TRBJ1-4, with D perhaps matching TRBD1 (5 bases). CDR3 length: 15 residues. Per the germline V gene, CDR1 is MNHEY and CDR2 is SMNVEV (reference sequence). Between the trimmed V and J ends, which lost 3 bases and 4 bases, there was a span of 12 bases. This chain's CDR3 is CASSLLGGDNEKLFF. As DNA, the CDR3 is TGTGCCAGCAGTTTGCTCGGAGGGGATAATGAAAAACTGTTTTTT.

The chain recombines TRBV6-1 with TRBJ2-3, with TRBD2 matching 8 bases. V was clipped by 8 bases and J by 4 bases; unmatched bases: 8. This CDR3 contains 14 residues. Germline V gene sequence: CDR1 MNHNS, CDR2 SASEGT. CDR3 bases: TGTGCCAGCGTTAGTAGCGGGGTTGCAGATACGCAGTATTTT. As protein: CASVSSGVADTQYF.

This sequence joins TRBV30 and TRBJ1-1; TRBD1 might be the D (5 bases). Germline CDR1 GTSNPN, CDR2 SVGIG (reference sequence). V lost 8 bases to trimming and J lost 3 bases, with 10 bases between them. The CDR3 sequence is 11 residues long. The CDR3 region has the DNA TGTGCCACCGGACACTACACTGAAGCTTTCTTT. Residues: CATGHYTEAFF.

The chain employs TRBV5-1 and TRBJ1-1; TRBD1 agrees at 7 bases. The CDR3 length is 15 residues. V was pared by 0 bases and J by 5 bases, with 7 bases of the junction left unmatched. Germline CDR1 reads SGHRS; CDR2 reads YFSETQ. CDR3 nucleotides: TGCGCCAGCAGCTTGGTAGAGGGGGCTGGAACTGAAGCTTTCTTT. Translating gives CASSLVEGAGTEAFF.

The chain combines TRBV6-5 with TRBJ2-1; 7 nucleotides align to TRBD1. The ends lost 6 bases at V and 3 bases at J; junction bases unmatched: 8. Looked up from germline, CDR1 is MNHEY and CDR2 is SVGAGI. The CDR3 sequence is 15 residues long. The CDR3 DNA is TGTGCCAGCAGAGACAGGGTACGGGACTACAATGAGCAGTTCTTC. It is translated as CASRDRVRDYNEQFF.

This clone was observed once. The chain is built from TRBV5-1 and TRBJ2-3, with 7 nucleotides matching TRBD2. Germline-derived CDR1 and CDR2 are SGHRS and YFSETQ. This CDR3 has 14 amino acids. Losses at the gene ends were 1 base for V and 5 bases for J; bases not matched to a gene: 4. CDR3 sequence (DNA): TGCGCCAGCAGCTTGAGTGCGGGAGTAGATACGCAGTATTTT. This translates into CASSLSAGVDTQYF. Using reference TRBV5-1 and TRBJ2-3 for the parts outside the CDR3, the full variable domain is KAGVTQTPRYLIKTRGQQVTLSCSPISGHRSVSWYQQTPGQGLQFLFEYFSETQRNKGNFPGRFSGRQFSNSRSEMNVSTLELGDSALYLCASSLSAGVDTQYFGPGTRLTVL.

This clone occurred once. This chain links TRBV7-2 with TRBJ2-5; 8 nucleotides agree with TRBD1. The CDR3 is made up of 13 amino acids. The germline V gene has CDR1 SGHTA and CDR2 FQGNSA. With 4 bases clipped from V and 5 bases from J, the junction kept 3 bases outside the gene matches. The CDR3 sequence: CASSSRGPETQYF. CDR3 bases: TGTGCCAGCAGCTCCAGGGGGCCGGAGACCCAGTACTTC.

This clone is a singleton in its sample. V and J are TRBV4-1 and TRBJ2-1; 13 positions agree with TRBD2. This CDR3 is built from 16 residues. Germline V gene data show CDR1 as MGHRA and CDR2 as YSYEKL. With 4 bases clipped from V and 5 bases from J, the junction kept 5 bases outside the gene matches. CDR3 region: CASSLRTSGSNNEQFF. CDR3 nucleotide sequence: TGCGCCAGCAGCCTAAGGACTAGCGGGAGTAACAATGAGCAGTTCTTC.

The chain recombines TRBV29-1 with TRBJ2-7; 10 bases are a match to TRBD1. The germline V gene encodes CDR1 SQVTM and CDR2 ANQGSEA. Trimming took 7 bases from V and 4 from J; bases not matched to a gene: 10. This CDR3 spans 14 amino acids. The CDR3 DNA reads TGCAGCGCTAAAACCGGGACAGGGGTGTACGAGCAGTACTTC. It yields the protein CSAKTGTGVYEQYF.

The genes are TRBV11-2 and TRBJ2-5, with unresolved D. The CDR3 consists of 13 residues. Germline V gene data show CDR1 as SGHAT and CDR2 as FQNNGV. Trimming cost V 1 base and J 5 bases, with 8 bases left between them. CDR3 sequence: CASSLVISETQYF. The DNA for the CDR3 is TGTGCCAGCAGCTTAGTTATTTCGGAGACCCAGTACTTC.

The chain links TRBV9 to TRBJ2-3; D may be TRBD2 (6 bases). V shed 0 bases and J shed 0 bases, with 8 bases lying between them. From germline, CDR1 is SGDLS and CDR2 YYNGEE. The CDR3 covers 15 residues. The CDR3: CASSVAGDSTDTQYF. Written as DNA, the CDR3 is TGTGCCAGCAGCGTAGCGGGGGATAGCACAGATACGCAGTATTTT.

The gene calls are TRBV5-1 and TRBJ2-7; D not certain. Germline CDR1 SGHRS, CDR2 YFSETQ. This CDR3 is 14 amino acids long. V was shortened by 4 bases and J by 0 bases, with 11 bases between the two germline ends. DNA for the CDR3: TGCGCCAGCAGCATAATTCTAGGCTCCTACGAGCAGTACTTC. It is translated as CASSIILGSYEQYF. Based on the CDR3 plus reference TRBV5-1 and TRBJ2-7, the full variable domain is KAGVTQTPRYLIKTRGQQVTLSCSPISGHRSVSWYQQTPGQGLQFLFEYFSETQRNKGNFPGRFSGRQFSNSRSEMNVSTLELGDSALYLCASSIILGSYEQYFGPGTRLTVT.

This chain connects TRBV28 to TRBJ1-2; no definite D call. This CDR3 has 12 residues. V was pared by 5 bases and J by 5 bases, with 9 bases between. CDR1 is MDHEN and CDR2 is SYDVKM in the germline V gene. Here the CDR3 reads CASSTTGYGYTF. The CDR3 nucleotides are TGTGCCAGCAGTACGACGGGATATGGCTACACCTTC.

The chain employs TRBV5-6 and TRBJ2-7; weak D call: TRBD1 (6 bases). Germline-derived CDR1 and CDR2 are SGHDT and YYEEEE. CDR3 size: 14 residues. V was cut by 3 bases and J by 3 bases, with 13 bases left in between. CDR3 sequence reads: CASSSETTGYEQYF. The CDR3 DNA reads as TGTGCCAGCAGCTCGGAAACGACAGGCTACGAGCAGTACTTC.